The 10 T cell receptor beta chains listed next were all sequenced from one sample in a study of blood T cell repertoires in COVID-19. TCRdb's table, derived via immunoSEQ multiplex PCR, lists solely in-frame clones and lacks some. Here the sample spans about 440,000 clones, more than 70% being singletons. The source material was peripheral blood. The source of these receptors is a woman between 50 and 59 years old with COVID-19, enrolled during active disease.

This clone showed up just once. The chain recombines TRBV18 with TRBJ1-1; D uncertain. V was clipped by 3 bases and J by 1 base, with 6 bases between them. CDR3 size: 13 residues. Germline V CDR1 and CDR2: KGHSH, LQKENI. CDR3 region: CASSPASNTEAFF. The DNA for the CDR3 is TGTGCCAGCTCACCGGCCTCGAACACTGAAGCTTTCTTT. The variable domain in full, with the rest retrieved from reference TRBV18 and TRBJ1-1, is NAGVMQNPRHLVRRRGQEARLRCSPMKGHSHVYWYRQLPEEGLKFMVYLQKENIIDESGMPKERFSAEFPKEGPSILRIQQVVRGDSAAYFCASSPASNTEAFFGQGTRLTVV.

The chain employs TRBV5-1 and TRBJ2-7, with TRBD2 matching over 10 bases. Germline V gives CDR1 SGHRS, CDR2 YFSETQ. Losses at the gene ends were 4 bases for V and 3 bases for J; bases not matched to a gene: 7. The CDR3 is 15 residues long. CDR3 in DNA: TGCGCCAGCAGCGCCGGACTAGCGGCCCTCTACGAGCAGTACTTC. Translated: CASSAGLAALYEQYF.

This sequence joins TRBV10-1 and TRBJ1-1; D is undetermined. Looked up from germline, CDR1 is WNHNN and CDR2 is SYGVQD (reference sequence). V shed 3 bases and J shed 7 bases, with 15 bases lying between them. This CDR3 spans 14 amino acids. The CDR3 reads CASSDGRTVYEAFF. The CDR3 nucleotides read TGCGCCAGCAGTGATGGCAGAACCGTTTATGAAGCTTTCTTT.

The V and J genes are TRBV19 and TRBJ1-5, with D hard to call. This CDR3 comprises 13 residues. Per germline, CDR1 LNHDA and CDR2 SQIVND (reference sequence). V was shortened by 5 bases and J by 7 bases, with 12 bases between the two germline ends. CDR3 loop: CASSPGVEQPQHF. In DNA, the CDR3 is TGTGCCAGTAGTCCTGGAGTGGAACAGCCCCAGCATTTT. Filled out from reference TRBV19 and TRBJ1-5, the complete variable domain reads DGGITQSPKYLFRKEGQNVTLSCEQNLNHDAMYWYRQDPGQGLRLIYYSQIVNDFQKGDIAEGYSVSREKKESFPLTVTSAQKNPTAFYLCASSPGVEQPQHFGDGTRLSIL.

The rearrangement links TRBV6-5 to TRBJ2-3, with a tentative D call TRBD2 (7 bases). The germline V gene encodes CDR1 MNHEY and CDR2 SVGAGI. This CDR3 is 15 amino acids long. The V end was cut by 5 bases, the J end by 5 bases, with 17 bases between. The CDR3 nucleotides read TGTGCCAGCAGTCCCCGAGGGGGGGGTGGAGATACGCAGTATTTT. Residues: CASSPRGGGGDTQYF.

This clone has a handful of counts. Other nucleotide sequences in the sample specify the same CDR3. The genes are TRBV11-2 and TRBJ2-7; TRBD1 aligns across 8 bases. V lost 3 bases, J lost 3 bases, and 1 base stayed unmatched. Germline V gives CDR1 SGHAT, CDR2 FQNNGV. The CDR3 contains 13 residues. CDR3 sequence: CASSLDRDYEQYF. The CDR3 nucleotides are TGTGCCAGCAGCTTGGACAGGGACTACGAGCAGTACTTC.

The gene calls are TRBV5-1 and TRBJ1-1; D unresolved. Deletions cut 4 bases from V and 12 bases from J, with 16 bases between. Looked up from germline, CDR1 is SGHRS and CDR2 is YFSETQ. The CDR3 spans 12 residues. The CDR3 protein is CASSGSPRVTFF. The CDR3 DNA is TGCGCCAGCAGCGGCAGCCCGCGGGTAACTTTCTTT.

The genes are TRBV5-4 and TRBJ2-2, with D possibly being TRBD2 (5 bases). Germline lookup yields CDR1 SGHNT and CDR2 YYREEE (reference sequence). V lost 4 bases to trimming and J lost 7 bases, with 8 bases between them. The CDR3 length is 12 residues. The CDR3 is CASSPRDGELFF. CDR3 bases: TGTGCCAGCAGCCCGAGGGACGGGGAGCTGTTTTTT.

The table lists this clone with a count of one. V is TRBV29-1 and J is TRBJ2-7, with a possible D match to TRBD2 (5 bases). The CDR3 runs to 13 residues. In germline, CDR1 is SQVTM, CDR2 ANQGSEA. The ends were cut back, 4 bases at V and 4 bases at J, with 14 bases in the middle. The CDR3 bases are TGCAGCGTTGGACCCACCAGCGGATACGAGCAGTACTTC. Its translation is CSVGPTSGYEQYF.

V is TRBV5-4 and J is TRBJ2-3, with TRBD2 matching 8 bases. The trim removed 4 bases at V and 3 bases at J, leaving 10 bases unmatched. This CDR3 has 16 residues. CDR1 SGHNT and CDR2 YYREEE come from the germline V gene (reference sequence). Here the CDR3 reads CASSPPRVAGTDTQYF. CDR3 bases: TGTGCCAGCAGCCCCCCGAGGGTAGCGGGGACAGATACGCAGTATTTT.